Presented here are 18 T cell receptor beta chains from one specimen sequenced in a study of T cell responses to AZD1222 COVID-19 vaccine. Only in-frame clones appear in the TCRdb table, and some are missing; sequencing was by immunoSEQ multiplex PCR. The sample includes roughly 120,000 clones, around 89% seen only once; the top ten take roughly 3.6%. The sample here was peripheral blood, taken on day 0 of AZD1222 vaccination. The receptors shown here come from an adult in good health.

This clone was counted a few times. V gene TRBV15 combines with J gene TRBJ2-1; 11 positions agree with TRBD1. The CDR3 is made up of 14 amino acids. The junction had 0 bases not matched to a gene; V was cut back by 3 bases and J by 5 bases. The germline V gene has CDR1 LNHNV and CDR2 YYDKDF (reference sequence). Here the CDR3 reads CATSRGQGDNEQFF. CDR3 coding DNA: TGTGCCACCAGCAGGGGACAGGGGGACAATGAGCAGTTCTTC.

The V and J genes are TRBV7-9 and TRBJ1-1; unclear D gene. The V end was cut by 0 bases, the J end by 4 bases, with 15 bases between. Per germline, CDR1 SEHNR and CDR2 FQNEAQ (reference sequence). The CDR3 extends over 16 amino acids. In nucleotides, the CDR3 is TGTGCCAGCAGCTTAGCCAGCGGGAGGGCGGCCACTGAAGCTTTCTTT. Translating it yields CASSLASGRAATEAFF.

This chain links TRBV6-1 with TRBJ1-5; a possible D gene is TRBD1 (5 bases). CDR3 length equals 15 residues. Germline CDR1 MNHNS, CDR2 SASEGT. V lost 1 base to trimming and J lost 6 bases, with 13 bases between them. The CDR3 DNA reads as TGTGCCAGCAGTGAAGTGGGACGGGGCAGTCAGCCCCAGCATTTT. Protein sequence: CASSEVGRGSQPQHF.

The gene calls are TRBV7-3 and TRBJ1-6; 7 bases map to TRBD1. The V segment lost 4 bases and the J segment 9 bases; nucleotides outside the gene matches: 6. The CDR3 runs to 14 residues. Germline CDR1 and CDR2: SGHTA and FQGTGA. This CDR3 is CASSSTGLGSPLHF. The CDR3 bases are TGTGCCAGCAGCTCGACAGGGCTTGGTTCACCCCTCCACTTT.

V gene TRBV11-1 combines with J gene TRBJ2-3, with TRBD1 matching over 10 bases. Losses at the gene ends were 1 base for V and 6 bases for J; bases not matched to a gene: 4. The CDR3 is made up of 15 amino acids. Germline V gives CDR1 SGHAT, CDR2 FQDESV (reference sequence). The CDR3 loop reads CASSLVDRGPDTQYF. The CDR3 nucleotides are TGTGCCAGCAGCTTAGTTGACAGGGGGCCTGATACGCAGTATTTT.

The rearrangement links TRBV25-1 to TRBJ1-2; perhaps TRBD1 as D (6 bases). This CDR3 spans 13 amino acids. The germline gives CDR1 MGHDK, CDR2 SYGVNS. The V end lost 6 bases, the J end lost 4 bases, and 12 bases lay between the germline ends. The CDR3 loop reads CASRVTGSYGYTF. Here the CDR3 DNA reads TGTGCCAGCAGAGTAACAGGGTCCTATGGCTACACCTTC.

In its sample, this clone was seen a few times. V and J are TRBV19 and TRBJ1-2; D gene uncertain. The CDR3 consists of 12 residues. Trimming pared 6 bases from V and 8 bases from J, leaving 13 bases between. CDR1 and CDR2 (germline): LNHDA, SQIVND (reference sequence). CDR3 DNA: TGTGCCAGTAGCGACCGGGAGGAGGGCTACACCTTC. It is translated as CASSDREEGYTF.

This clone was picked up a small number of times. The chain uses TRBV5-1 and TRBJ2-2; TRBD1 agrees at 10 bases. The CDR3 runs 15 residues. Germline V gene data show CDR1 as SGHRS and CDR2 as YFSETQ. V shed 4 bases, J shed 4 bases, and the junction held 4 bases outside the gene matches. CDR3 nucleotides: TGCGCCAGCAGCGCCTGGACAGGGGGCACCGGGGAGCTGTTTTTT. Translated, it gives CASSAWTGGTGELFF.

The chain combines TRBV20-1 with TRBJ1-2; D remains ambiguous. The length of the CDR3 is 11 residues. Germline loops: CDR1 DFQATT, CDR2 SNEGSKA (reference sequence). Trimming pared 2 bases from V and 8 bases from J, leaving 9 bases between. The CDR3 nucleotides read TGCAGTGCTAGATACTTCCAGGGCTACACCTTC. Protein: CSARYFQGYTF.

The genes are TRBV9 and TRBJ1-1; D not resolved. V shed 0 bases and J shed 7 bases, with 10 bases lying between them. Looked up from germline, CDR1 is SGDLS and CDR2 is YYNGEE. The CDR3 spans 13 residues. CDR3 nucleotide sequence: TGTGCCAGCAGCGTAGGGTTGCAATTTGAAGCTTTCTTT. It yields the protein CASSVGLQFEAFF.

The chain employs TRBV12-3 or TRBV12-4 and TRBJ1-5; D remains unclear. Trimming shortened V by 6 bases and J by 4 bases, and 7 bases separated the two germline ends. The CDR3 has 12 amino acids. CDR3 in amino acids: CASSRMNQPQHF. The CDR3 DNA reads TGTGCCAGCAGCCGGATGAATCAGCCCCAGCATTTT.

The gene calls are TRBV14 and TRBJ2-2, with 12 bases lining up with TRBD2. CDR1 and CDR2 (germline): SGHDN, FVKESK. V shed 2 bases and J 4 bases; nucleotides not matched to a gene: 11. The CDR3 is 19 residues long. In DNA form, the CDR3 reads TGTGCCAGCAGCCAATTGGTCCTAGCGGGGGGGCCGAGCACCGGGGAGCTGTTTTTT. Translation gives CASSQLVLAGGPSTGELFF.

As concerns this clone: One end of the junction does not line up with germline, which may come from a read error. As DNA, the CDR3 is TGTGCTAGCAGCCCGGACGGCAATCCGTCCGAGCAGTACTTC. Its protein product is CASSPDGNPSEQYF. The rearrangement links TRBV7-7 to TRBJ2-7, with D hard to call. The CDR3 loop spans 14 amino acids. The V gene's germline CDR1 is SSHAT and CDR2 FNYEAQ (reference sequence).

The chain combines TRBV7-9 with TRBJ2-1, with 12 positions matching TRBD2. Germline V gives CDR1 SEHNR, CDR2 FQNEAQ (reference sequence). The CDR3 is made up of 15 amino acids. The V gene end was trimmed by 8 bases and the J gene end by 8 bases; junction bases not matched to a gene: 10. The CDR3 region is CASRIASGGAYEQFF. The CDR3 DNA sequence: TGTGCCAGCCGGATAGCTAGCGGGGGGGCATATGAGCAGTTCTTC.

This chain joins TRBV7-8 and TRBJ1-1; D not resolved. CDR1 SGHVS and CDR2 FQNEAQ come from the germline V gene. The V end was cut by 3 bases, the J end by 0 bases, with 5 bases between. This CDR3 is built from 13 residues. The CDR3 coding sequence is TGTGCCAGCAGCTTCCTCATGAACACTGAAGCTTTCTTT. This translates into CASSFLMNTEAFF. The whole variable domain, remainder taken from reference TRBV7-8 and TRBJ1-1, is GAGVSQSPRYKVAKRGQDVALRCDPISGHVSLFWYQQALGQGPEFLTYFQNEAQLDKSGLPSDRFFAERPEGSVSTLKIQRTQQEDSAVYLCASSFLMNTEAFFGQGTRLTVV.

The chain carries TRBV6-1 and TRBJ2-7; no firm D call. Germline lookup yields CDR1 MNHNS and CDR2 SASEGT. Trimming removed 0 bases from V and 0 bases from J, with 9 bases in between. The CDR3 loop spans 15 amino acids. The CDR3 region is CASSEAGRSSYEQYF. CDR3 nucleotide sequence: TGTGCCAGCAGTGAAGCGGGAAGGAGCTCCTACGAGCAGTACTTC.

This chain's CDR3 is CASSLQGAGNTIYF. The CDR3 DNA reads TGTGCCAGCAGTTTACAGGGGGCCGGAAACACCATATATTTT. The chain employs TRBV6-6 and TRBJ1-3, with 9 bases matching TRBD1. J gave up 4 bases and V 4 bases, and 2 bases lay outside the gene matches. The CDR3 consists of 14 residues. Looked up from germline, CDR1 is MNHNY and CDR2 is SVGAGI (reference sequence).

This rearrangement joins TRBV7-9 to TRBJ1-5; TRBD1 agrees at 11 bases. CDR1 SEHNR and CDR2 FQNEAQ come from the germline V gene (reference sequence). This CDR3 is 17 amino acids long. J was trimmed by 4 bases and V by 5 bases; bases with no gene match: 10. The CDR3 DNA is TGTGCCAGCAGCAGAGGGGACAGGGGGTTAAAGAATCAGCCCCAGCATTTT. Translated: CASSRGDRGLKNQPQHF. The full variable domain, its missing parts supplied by reference TRBV7-9 and TRBJ1-5, is DTGVSQNPRHKITKRGQNVTFRCDPISEHNRLYWYRQTLGQGPEFLTYFQNEAQLEKSRLLSDRFSAERPKGSFSTLEIQRTEQGDSAMYLCASSRGDRGLKNQPQHFGDGTRLSIL.